This T cell receptor (beta chain) was recovered during a study of blood T cell repertoires in COVID-19. Study details: The origin of the acute and convalescent COVID-19 samples was the United States, Italy and Spain. The cDNA or gDNA used as material had been derived from T cells, B-cell-depleted T cells, or PBMCs.

This clone was recorded a few times. How the authors handled the data: Reference gene primer amplification gave nucleated cell count estimates. Data came from immunoSEQ multiplex PCR; TCRdb stores just in-frame clones and leaves some out. D and trimming come from the DNA, and the V and J calls and clone size come from that table. The table lists 45,000 to 55,000 clones, around four fifths of them singletons. The CDR3 extends over 15 amino acids. The V gene end was trimmed by 4 bases and the J gene end by 3 bases; junction bases not matched to a gene: 7. The V gene's germline CDR1 is SGHAT and CDR2 FQNNGV.

The clonotype comes from a human donor in a cohort sampled during active COVID-19. The rearrangement uses TRBV11-2 and TRBJ2-7; 9 bases are shared with TRBD1. The sequencing input was peripheral blood. The CDR3 here is CASSSQQGAGYEQYF. CDR3 sequence (DNA): TGTGCCAGCAGCTCCCAACAGGGGGCAGGCTACGAGCAGTACTTC.